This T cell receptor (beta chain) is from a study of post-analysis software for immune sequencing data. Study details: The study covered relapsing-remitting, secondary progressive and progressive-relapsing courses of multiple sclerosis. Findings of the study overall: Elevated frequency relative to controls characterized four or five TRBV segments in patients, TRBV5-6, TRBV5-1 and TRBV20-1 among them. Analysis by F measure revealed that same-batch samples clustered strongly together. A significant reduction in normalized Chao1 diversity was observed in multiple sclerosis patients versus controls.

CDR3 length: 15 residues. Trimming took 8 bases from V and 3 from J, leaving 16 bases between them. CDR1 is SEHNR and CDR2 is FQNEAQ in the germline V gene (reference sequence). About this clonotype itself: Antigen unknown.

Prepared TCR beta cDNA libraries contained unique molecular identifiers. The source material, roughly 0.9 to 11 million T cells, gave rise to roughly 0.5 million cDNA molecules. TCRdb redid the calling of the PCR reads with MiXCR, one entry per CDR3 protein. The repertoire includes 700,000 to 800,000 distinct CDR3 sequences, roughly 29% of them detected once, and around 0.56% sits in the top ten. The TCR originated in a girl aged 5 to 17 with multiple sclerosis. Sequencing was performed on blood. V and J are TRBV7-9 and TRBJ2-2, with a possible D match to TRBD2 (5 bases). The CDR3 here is CASGGPKLDTGELFF. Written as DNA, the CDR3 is TGTGCCAGCGGAGGCCCCAAGCTCGACACCGGGGAGCTGTTTTTT.